This record covers a single T cell receptor (beta chain). What it recognizes is unknown. Other DNA sequences of this sample code for an identical CDR3. Authors' analysis steps: With immunoSEQ giving junction-only sequences and no quality scores, filtering differed. The assay was immunoSEQ multiplex PCR, and TCRdb's table has in-frame clones only and misses some. From that table come the V and J calls and clone size; the DNA was used to work out D and trimming. The table records millions of clones, roughly nine tenths of them present only once. V lost 0 bases, J lost 2 bases, and 10 bases lay in between. Germline CDR1 is SGHRS and CDR2 is YFSETQ. This CDR3 is built from 15 residues. The data originate from a study of shared clonotypes between healthy human individuals. Background on the study: Each donor contributed plates that comprised three CD4 naive, three CD4 memory, two CD8 naive and one CD8 memory.

Overall study findings and caveats: Sorted-subset sequencing, rarefaction showed, was incomplete despite large depth.

The sequence derives from a man in his late teens or twenties in good health. V gene TRBV5-1 combines with J gene TRBJ2-3, with D unclear. The specimen sequenced was naive CD4+ T cells sorted from blood. As for subset: CD45RA+ positively selected. The chain's CDR3 is CASSLEGSHTDTQYF. The DNA for the CDR3 is TGCGCCAGCAGCTTGGAAGGGTCCCACACAGATACGCAGTATTTT. Drawing the rest from reference TRBV5-1 and TRBJ2-3, the complete variable domain is KAGVTQTPRYLIKTRGQQVTLSCSPISGHRSVSWYQQTPGQGLQFLFEYFSETQRNKGNFPGRFSGRQFSNSRSEMNVSTLELGDSALYLCASSLEGSHTDTQYFGPGTRLTVL.